This T cell receptor (beta chain) is from a study of cytomegalovirus exposure and HLA in healthy donors. About this clone itself: Its specificity is not known.

The germline CDR1 and CDR2 sequences are MNHNY and SVGAGI (reference sequence). The V segment lost 2 bases and the J segment 4 bases; nucleotides outside the gene matches: 0. CDR3 length: 13 amino acids. The PCR employed 60 Vbeta primers together with 13 Jbeta primers. The table came from immunoSEQ multiplex PCR; TCRdb's copy has only in-frame clones and leaves some out. The sample consists of roughly 110,000 clones, roughly 70% of them appearing once. Whole-study findings and limits: Reports described diagnosis of cytomegalovirus status by the classifier as highly specific and sensitive. Testing in vitro showed a few CMV-associated chains specific for CMV antigens. Indistinguishability led to the exclusion of some V segments, TRBV6-2 and TRBV6-3 included.

Sequencing used PBMCs. This clonotype originated in a woman aged 25 to 39 in good health and CMV-seronegative. The chain has TRBV6-6 and TRBJ2-5; 8 positions match TRBD1. Here the CDR3 reads CASSYTGGETQYF. DNA for the CDR3: TGTGCCAGCAGTTACACAGGGGGAGAGACCCAGTACTTC.